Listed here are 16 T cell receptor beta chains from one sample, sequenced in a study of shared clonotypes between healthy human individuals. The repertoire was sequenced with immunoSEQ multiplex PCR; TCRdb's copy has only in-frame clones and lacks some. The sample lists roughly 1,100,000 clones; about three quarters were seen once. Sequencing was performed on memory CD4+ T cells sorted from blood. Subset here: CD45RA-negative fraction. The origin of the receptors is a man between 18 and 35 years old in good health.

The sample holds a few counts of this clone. In nucleotides, the CDR3 is TGTGCCAGCACCGAGCAGGGCGGCTATTCACCCCTCCACTTT. This gives the protein CASTEQGGYSPLHF. The J gene is TRBJ1-6, the V gene TRBV2, with D perhaps TRBD1 (5 bases). CDR1 is SNHLY and CDR2 is FYNNEI in the germline V gene. The CDR3 has 14 amino acids. The V end lost 7 bases, the J end lost 8 bases, and 15 bases lay between the germline ends.

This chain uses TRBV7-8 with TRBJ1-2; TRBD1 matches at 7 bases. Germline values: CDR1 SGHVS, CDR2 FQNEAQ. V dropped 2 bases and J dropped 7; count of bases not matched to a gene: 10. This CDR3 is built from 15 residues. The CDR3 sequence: CASSLLLRGPAGYTF. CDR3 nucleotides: TGTGCCAGCAGCTTATTATTGAGGGGGCCGGCTGGCTACACCTTC.

The DNA of the CDR3 is TGTGCCAGCAGCGACCTCGGAGCTATGTACAATGAGCAGTTCTTC. It translates to CASSDLGAMYNEQFF. The rearrangement links TRBV7-2 to TRBJ2-1; no clear D gene. This CDR3 spans 15 amino acids. The ends were cut back, 5 bases at V and 4 bases at J, with 15 bases in the middle. Germline V gene lookup returns CDR1 SGHTA and CDR2 FQGNSA.

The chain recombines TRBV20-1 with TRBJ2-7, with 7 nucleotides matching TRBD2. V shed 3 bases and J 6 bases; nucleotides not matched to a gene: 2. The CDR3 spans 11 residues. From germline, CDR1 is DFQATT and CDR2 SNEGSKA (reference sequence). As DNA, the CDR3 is TGCAGTGCTAGGGGAGGGGCCGAGCAGTACTTC. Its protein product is CSARGGAEQYF.

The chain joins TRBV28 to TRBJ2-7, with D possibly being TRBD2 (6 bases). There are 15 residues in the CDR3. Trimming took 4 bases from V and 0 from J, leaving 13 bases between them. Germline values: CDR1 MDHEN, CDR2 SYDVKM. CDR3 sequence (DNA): TGTGCCAGCAGTTCCCCGGCGGGGAGCTCCTACGAGCAGTACTTC. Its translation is CASSSPAGSSYEQYF.

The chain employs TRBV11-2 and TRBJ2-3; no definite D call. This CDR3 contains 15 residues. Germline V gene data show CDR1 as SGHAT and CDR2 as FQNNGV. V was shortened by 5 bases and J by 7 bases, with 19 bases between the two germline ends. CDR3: CASSRSTTGLYTQYF. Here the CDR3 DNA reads TGTGCCAGCAGCCGCTCCACCACCGGTTTATATACGCAGTATTTT.

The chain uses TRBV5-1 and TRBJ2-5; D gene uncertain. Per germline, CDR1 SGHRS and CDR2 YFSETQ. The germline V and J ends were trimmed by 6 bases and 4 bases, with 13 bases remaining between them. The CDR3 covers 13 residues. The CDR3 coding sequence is TGCGCCAGCAACCCAGGAGATCGAGAGACCCAGTACTTC. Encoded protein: CASNPGDRETQYF.

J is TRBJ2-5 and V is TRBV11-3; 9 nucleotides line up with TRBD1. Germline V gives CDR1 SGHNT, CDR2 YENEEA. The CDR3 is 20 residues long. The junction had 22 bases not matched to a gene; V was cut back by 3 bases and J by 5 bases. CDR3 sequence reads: CASSFPLASNFTGGRETQYF. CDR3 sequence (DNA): TGTGCCAGCAGCTTTCCTCTGGCTTCAAACTTCACAGGGGGCAGGGAGACCCAGTACTTC. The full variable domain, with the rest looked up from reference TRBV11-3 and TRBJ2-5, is EAGVVQSPRYKIIEKKQPVAFWCNPISGHNTLYWYLQNLGQGPELLIRYENEEAVDDSQLPKDRFSAERLKGVDSTLKIQPAELGDSAVYLCASSFPLASNFTGGRETQYFGPGTRLLVL.

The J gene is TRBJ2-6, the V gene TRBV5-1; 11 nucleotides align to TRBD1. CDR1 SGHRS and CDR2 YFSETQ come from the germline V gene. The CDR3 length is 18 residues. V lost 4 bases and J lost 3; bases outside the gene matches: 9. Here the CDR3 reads CASSPEGTGGYGANVLTF. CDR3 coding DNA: TGCGCCAGCAGCCCGGAGGGGACAGGGGGTTATGGGGCCAACGTCCTGACTTTC.

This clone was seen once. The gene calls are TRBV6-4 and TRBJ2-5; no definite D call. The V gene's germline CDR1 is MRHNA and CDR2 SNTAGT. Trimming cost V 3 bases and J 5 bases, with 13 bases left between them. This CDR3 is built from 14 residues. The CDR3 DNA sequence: TGTGCCAGCAGTGATGGGGTGGGTAGGGAGACCCAGTACTTC. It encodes CASSDGVGRETQYF.

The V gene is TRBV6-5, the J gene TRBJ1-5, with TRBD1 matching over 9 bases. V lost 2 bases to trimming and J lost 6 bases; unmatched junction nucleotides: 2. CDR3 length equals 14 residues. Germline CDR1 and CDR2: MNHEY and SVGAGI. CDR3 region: CASSYGTGSQPQHF. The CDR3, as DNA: TGTGCCAGCAGTTACGGGACAGGGAGTCAGCCCCAGCATTTT.

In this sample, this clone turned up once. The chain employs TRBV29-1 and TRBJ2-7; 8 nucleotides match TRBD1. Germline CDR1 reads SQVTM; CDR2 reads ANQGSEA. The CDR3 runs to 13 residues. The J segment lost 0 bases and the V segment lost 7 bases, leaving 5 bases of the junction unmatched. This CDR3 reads CSDLGTGSYEQYF. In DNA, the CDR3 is TGCAGCGACCTAGGGACAGGCTCCTACGAGCAGTACTTC.

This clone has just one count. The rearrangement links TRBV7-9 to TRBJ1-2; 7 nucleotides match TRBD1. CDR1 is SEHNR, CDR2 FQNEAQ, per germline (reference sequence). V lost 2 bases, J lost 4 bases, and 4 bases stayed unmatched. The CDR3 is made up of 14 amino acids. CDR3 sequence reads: CASSLPGGGYGYTF. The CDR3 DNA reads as TGTGCCAGCAGCTTACCAGGGGGGGGCTATGGCTACACCTTC.

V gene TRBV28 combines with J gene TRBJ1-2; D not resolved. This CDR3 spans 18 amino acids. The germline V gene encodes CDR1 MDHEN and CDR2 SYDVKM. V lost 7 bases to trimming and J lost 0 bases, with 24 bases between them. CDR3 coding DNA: TGTGCCAGCAATAGCGGAAAGTGGTGGGAAGGAGCTAACTATGGCTACACCTTC. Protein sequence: CASNSGKWWEGANYGYTF.

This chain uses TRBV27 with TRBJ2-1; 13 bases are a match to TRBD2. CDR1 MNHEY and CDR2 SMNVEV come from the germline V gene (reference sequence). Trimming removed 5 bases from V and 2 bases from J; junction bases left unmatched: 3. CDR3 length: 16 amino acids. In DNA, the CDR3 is TGTGCCAGCAGTAAAACTAGCGGGGGGGCCTACAATGAGCAGTTCTTC. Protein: CASSKTSGGAYNEQFF.

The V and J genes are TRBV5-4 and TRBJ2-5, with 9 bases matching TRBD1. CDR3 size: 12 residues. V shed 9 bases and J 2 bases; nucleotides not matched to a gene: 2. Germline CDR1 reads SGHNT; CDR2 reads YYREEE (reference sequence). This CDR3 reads CATGQGQETQYF. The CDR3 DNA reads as TGTGCCACCGGACAGGGGCAAGAGACCCAGTACTTC. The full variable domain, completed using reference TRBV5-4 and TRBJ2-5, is ETGVTQSPTHLIKTRGQQVTLRCSSQSGHNTVSWYQQALGQGPQFIFQYYREEENGRGNFPPRFSGLQFPNYSSELNVNALELDDSALYLCATGQGQETQYFGPGTRLLVL.